This TCR beta chain was obtained from a study of OX40 agonist ivuxolimab in advanced cancers. Regarding the study in general: Ivuxolimab was an agonistic, fully human IgG2 monoclonal antibody directed against OX40 (CD134), a costimulatory receptor. Intravenous ivuxolimab was administered to patients every 2 weeks at six dose levels: 0.01, 0.1, 0.3, 1.5, 3 and 10 mg/kg. Of the roughly 52 dose-escalation patients, hepatocellular carcinoma was present in about 20, melanoma in approximately 15, renal cell carcinoma in 9 and head and neck cancer in 9. In the dose-escalation cohort, 70% to 90% of patients were male, and the mean age was 60 years with a range of roughly 20 to 79. Prior anti-PD-1, anti-PD-L1 or anti-CTLA-4 therapy was permitted, and approximately 40% of dose-escalation patients had received checkpoint inhibitors. Partial responses occurred in three dose-escalation patients: two with cutaneous melanoma and one with hepatocellular carcinoma. The point of sequencing TCRbeta in the periphery was to test whether ivuxolimab changed TCR sequence diversity and drove clonal T-cell expansion. The paper covers the monotherapy dose-escalation part of the phase I ivuxolimab trial, which included N of about 56 patients.

Beyond this particular receptor, the publication reports: After ivuxolimab, expanded clones were on average more numerous among CD8+ T cells than among CD4+ T cells. Low levels of normalized T-cell clonal expansion were also shown by some nonresponding patients. In partial responders in the 0.1-3.0 mg/kg groups, normalized peripheral clonal expansion was found to be among the lowest, especially among CD8+ T cells. Which antigens the clonally expanded peripheral T cells were specific for was not determined. Clonal expansion of both CD4+ and CD8+ blood T cells was observed from baseline to week 6 at doses 0.1 to 3.0 mg/kg.

A note on this clone: Its antigen is still unknown. Nothing much larger sits one base from this clone, and base qualities are not available.

For sequencing of the TCRbeta CDR3 region, genomic DNA was extracted from the sorted cells. The immunoSEQ Assay was used for sequencing of TCRbeta CDR3 regions. The immuneACCESS repertoire file appears here via TCRdb, limited to in-frame rearrangements. These files lack a portion of the clones; in checked studies, under half of the deficit traces to unresolved V genes, and the cause of the others is not known. Counted in this sample were over 55,000 clones; 80% of them appeared once. The biggest ten clones account for 8.2% of the sample. CDR1 and CDR2 are read off the germline V gene as SGHTA and FQGNSA. The CDR3 covers 13 residues, taking in both the cysteine and the phenylalanine. The retained sequence is limited to the CDR3, 39 bases, with the frame set at the first base. Trimming costs V 5 bases and J 2 bases, and their ends lie 10 bases apart. Patients with autoimmune disease history or receiving systemic immunosuppression were excluded from the trial. Peripheral blood for TCR sequencing was collected from all dose cohorts at baseline, on cycle 4 day 1, and on cycle 7 day 1. Samples came from an open-label, multicenter, first-in-human phase I dose-escalation trial of ivuxolimab. The trial enrolled adults with locally advanced or metastatic head and neck squamous cell, hepatocellular, melanoma or renal cell carcinoma. Before TCR sequencing, CD4+ and CD8+ T cells were separately sorted from peripheral blood.

The sequence is built from TRBV7-2 and TRBJ2-7; too little of a D gene remains to name it. The sample here was CD4+ or CD8+ T cells sorted from blood, taken in a trial of the OX40 agonist ivuxolimab. This clonotype was sampled from an adult with an advanced solid tumor such as melanoma, head and neck, liver or kidney cancer. The CDR3 in this case is CASSPYVTYEQYF. The DNA reads TGTGCCAGCAGCCCCTATGTTACCTACGAGCAGTACTTC.